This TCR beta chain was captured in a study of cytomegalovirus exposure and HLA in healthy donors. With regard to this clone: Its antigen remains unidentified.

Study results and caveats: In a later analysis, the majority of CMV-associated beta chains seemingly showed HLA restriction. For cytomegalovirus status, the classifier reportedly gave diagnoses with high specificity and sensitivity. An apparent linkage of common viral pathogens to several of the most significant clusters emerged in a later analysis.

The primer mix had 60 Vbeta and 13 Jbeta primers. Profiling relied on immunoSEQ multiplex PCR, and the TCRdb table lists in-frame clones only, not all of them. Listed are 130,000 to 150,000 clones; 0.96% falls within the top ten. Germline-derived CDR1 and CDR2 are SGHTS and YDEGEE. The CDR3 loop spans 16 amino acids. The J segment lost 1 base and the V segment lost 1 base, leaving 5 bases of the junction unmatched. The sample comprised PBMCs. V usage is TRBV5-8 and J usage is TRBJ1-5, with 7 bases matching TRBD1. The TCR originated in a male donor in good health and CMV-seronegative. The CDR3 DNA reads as TGTGCCAGCAGCTTGATAGGGGGCTGGAGCAATCAGCCCCAGCATTTT. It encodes CASSLIGGWSNQPQHF.